Included here is one T cell receptor (beta chain) sequence, with context. Original data processing: Using reference gene primer amplification, nucleated cell counts were estimated. Repertoires were generated with immunoSEQ multiplex PCR, while TCRdb's copy carries only in-frame clones and drops some. Clone size and the V and J calls come from that table; the DNA yielded D and trimming. The sample includes 45,000 to 60,000 clones, about 86% of them seen just once. This specimen comes from a study of blood T cell repertoires in COVID-19. Study-wide context: Acute and convalescent COVID-19 samples came from the United States, Italy and Spain. Sources were T cells, B-cell-depleted T cells, or PBMCs; the material itself was cDNA or gDNA.

Germline V gene lookup returns CDR1 LNHDA and CDR2 SQIVND (reference sequence). The CDR3 consists of 15 residues. Trimming stripped 0 bases from V and 2 bases from J, with 10 bases between. The specimen sequenced was peripheral blood. The origin of this receptor is a man aged 55 to 70 with acute or convalescent COVID-19. The rearrangement uses TRBV19 and TRBJ1-1; no firm D call. In DNA, the CDR3 is TGTGCCAGTAGTATAGATCTGCCGGGAAACACTGAAGCTTTCTTT. Its translation is CASSIDLPGNTEAFF.